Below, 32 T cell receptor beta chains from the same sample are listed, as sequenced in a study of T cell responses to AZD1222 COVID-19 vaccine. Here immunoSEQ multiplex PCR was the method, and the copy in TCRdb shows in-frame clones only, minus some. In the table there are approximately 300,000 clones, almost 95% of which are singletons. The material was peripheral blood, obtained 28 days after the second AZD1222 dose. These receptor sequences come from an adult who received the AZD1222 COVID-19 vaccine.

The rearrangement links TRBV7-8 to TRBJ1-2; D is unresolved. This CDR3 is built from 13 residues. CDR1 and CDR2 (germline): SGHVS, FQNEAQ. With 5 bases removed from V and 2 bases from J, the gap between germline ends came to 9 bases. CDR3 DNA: TGTGCCAGCAGCCCAGGCGTAAACTATGGCTACACCTTC. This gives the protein CASSPGVNYGYTF.

In DNA form, the CDR3 reads TGTGCTAGTGGTTTTACGACTTACCCGAACACCGGGGAGCTGTTTTTT. Residues: CASGFTTYPNTGELFF. This chain links TRBV12-5 with TRBJ2-2; no firm D call. V was cut by 3 bases and J by 0 bases, with 11 bases left in between. The CDR3 loop spans 16 amino acids. Per germline, CDR1 LGHNT and CDR2 FRNRAP.

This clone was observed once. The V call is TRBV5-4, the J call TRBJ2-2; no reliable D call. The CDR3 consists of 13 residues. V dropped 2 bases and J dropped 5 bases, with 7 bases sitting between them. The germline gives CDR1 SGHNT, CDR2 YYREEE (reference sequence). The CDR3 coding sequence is TGTGCCAGCAGCTTCCCTCTTACCGGGGAGCTGTTTTTT. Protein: CASSFPLTGELFF.

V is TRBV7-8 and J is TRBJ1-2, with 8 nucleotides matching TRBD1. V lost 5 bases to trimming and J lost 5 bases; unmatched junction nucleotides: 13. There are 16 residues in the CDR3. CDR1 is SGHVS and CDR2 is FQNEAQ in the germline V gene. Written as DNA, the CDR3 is TGTGCCAGCAGCACCAGGACAGGGCCGGGGGGGTATGGCTACACCTTC. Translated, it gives CASSTRTGPGGYGYTF.

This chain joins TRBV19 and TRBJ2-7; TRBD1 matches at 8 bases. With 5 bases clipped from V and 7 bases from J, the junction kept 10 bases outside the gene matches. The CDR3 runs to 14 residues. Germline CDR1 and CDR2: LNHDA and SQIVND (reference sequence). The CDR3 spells CASSPTGVRSEQYF. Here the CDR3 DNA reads TGTGCCAGTAGTCCGACAGGGGTACGATCGGAGCAGTACTTC. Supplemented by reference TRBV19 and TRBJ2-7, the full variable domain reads DGGITQSPKYLFRKEGQNVTLSCEQNLNHDAMYWYRQDPGQGLRLIYYSQIVNDFQKGDIAEGYSVSREKKESFPLTVTSAQKNPTAFYLCASSPTGVRSEQYFGPGTRLTVT.

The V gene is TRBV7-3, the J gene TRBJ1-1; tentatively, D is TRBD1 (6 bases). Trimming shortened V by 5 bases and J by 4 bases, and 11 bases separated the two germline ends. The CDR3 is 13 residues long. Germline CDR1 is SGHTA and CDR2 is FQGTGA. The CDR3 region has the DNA TGTGCCAGCAGCCTGGGGGCTCGCACTGAAGCTTTCTTT. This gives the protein CASSLGARTEAFF.

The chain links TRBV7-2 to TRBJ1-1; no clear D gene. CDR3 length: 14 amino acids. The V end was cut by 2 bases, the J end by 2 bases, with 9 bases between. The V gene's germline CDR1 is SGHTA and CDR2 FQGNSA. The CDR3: CASSLMGKNTEAFF. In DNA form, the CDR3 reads TGTGCCAGCAGCTTAATGGGAAAAAACACTGAAGCTTTCTTT.

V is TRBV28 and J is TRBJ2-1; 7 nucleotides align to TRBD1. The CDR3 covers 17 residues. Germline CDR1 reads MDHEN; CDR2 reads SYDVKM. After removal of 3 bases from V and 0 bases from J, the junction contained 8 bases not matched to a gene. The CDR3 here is CASSFGTEEISYNEQFF. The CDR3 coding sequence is TGTGCCAGCAGTTTCGGGACAGAAGAGATCTCCTACAATGAGCAGTTCTTC.

The chain's CDR3 is CASSLRRRYYEQYF. The CDR3 region has the DNA TGTGCCAGCAGTTTGAGGAGACGGTACTACGAGCAGTACTTC. The rearrangement joins TRBV28 to TRBJ2-7; D is ambiguous. V was cut by 3 bases and J by 3 bases, with 12 bases left in between. Per the germline V gene, CDR1 is MDHEN and CDR2 is SYDVKM. This CDR3 contains 14 residues.

The CDR3 DNA is TGTGCCAGCAGCAACCGAGGGAGCACTGAAGCTTTCTTT. Protein: CASSNRGSTEAFF. The chain couples TRBV5-6 to TRBJ1-1, with D unresolved. The CDR3 spans 13 residues. The V gene lost 4 bases and the J gene lost 4 bases, with 11 bases spanning the gap. Germline V gives CDR1 SGHDT, CDR2 YYEEEE.

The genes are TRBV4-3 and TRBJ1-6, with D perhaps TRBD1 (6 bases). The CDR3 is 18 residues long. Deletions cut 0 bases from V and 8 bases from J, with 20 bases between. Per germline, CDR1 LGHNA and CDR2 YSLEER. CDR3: CASSQEVVDGGRDSPLHF. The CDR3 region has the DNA TGCGCCAGCAGCCAAGAAGTTGTGGACGGGGGCAGGGATTCACCCCTCCACTTT.

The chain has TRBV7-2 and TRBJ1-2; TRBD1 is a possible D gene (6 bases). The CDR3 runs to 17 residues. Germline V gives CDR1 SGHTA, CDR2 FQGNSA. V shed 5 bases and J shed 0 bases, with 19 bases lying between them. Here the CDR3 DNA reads TGTGCCAGCAGCGACCCCTGGGGGCGCCGGGCTAACTATGGCTACACCTTC. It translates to CASSDPWGRRANYGYTF.

The CDR3 reads CASSTLGGNGYGYTF. The CDR3 DNA sequence: TGTGCCAGCTCCACCTTAGGAGGGAACGGCTATGGCTACACCTTC. The chain couples TRBV18 to TRBJ1-2; the D is unclear. The germline CDR1 and CDR2 sequences are KGHSH and LQKENI. V shed 6 bases and J shed 4 bases, with 18 bases lying between them. The CDR3 contains 15 residues.

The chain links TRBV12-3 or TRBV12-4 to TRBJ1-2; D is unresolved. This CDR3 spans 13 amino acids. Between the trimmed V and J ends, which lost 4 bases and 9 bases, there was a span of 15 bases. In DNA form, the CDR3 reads TGTGCCAGCAGTTCCTCCGATCGGGCCCGCTACACCTTC. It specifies CASSSSDRARYTF.

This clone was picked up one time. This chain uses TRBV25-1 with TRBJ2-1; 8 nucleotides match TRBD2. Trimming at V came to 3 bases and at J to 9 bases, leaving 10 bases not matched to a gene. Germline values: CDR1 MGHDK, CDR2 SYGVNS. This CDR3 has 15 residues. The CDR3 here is CASSDPGGGVGEQFF. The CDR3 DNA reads TGTGCCAGCAGTGATCCGGGAGGGGGGGTTGGTGAGCAGTTCTTC.

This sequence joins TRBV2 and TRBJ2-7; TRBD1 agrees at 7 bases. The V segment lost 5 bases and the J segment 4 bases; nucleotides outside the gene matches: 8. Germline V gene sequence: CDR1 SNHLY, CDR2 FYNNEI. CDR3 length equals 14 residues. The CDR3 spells CASSTRDRYYEQYF. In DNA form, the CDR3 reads TGTGCCAGCAGTACCCGGGACAGATATTACGAGCAGTACTTC.

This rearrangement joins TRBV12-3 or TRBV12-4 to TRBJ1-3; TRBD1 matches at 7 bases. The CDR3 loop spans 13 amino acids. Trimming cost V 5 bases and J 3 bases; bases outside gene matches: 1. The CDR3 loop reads CASSRDSGNTIYF. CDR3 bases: TGTGCCAGCAGTCGGGACAGTGGAAACACCATATATTTT.

The CDR3: CASSVRDRPHQPQHF. The CDR3 coding sequence is TGTGCCAGCAGCGTCCGGGACAGGCCCCATCAGCCCCAGCATTTT. The chain links TRBV7-9 to TRBJ1-5, with TRBD1 matching over 8 bases. The V gene end was trimmed by 5 bases and the J gene end by 5 bases; junction bases not matched to a gene: 8. This CDR3 has 15 amino acids. Germline values: CDR1 SEHNR, CDR2 FQNEAQ (reference sequence). Filled out from reference TRBV7-9 and TRBJ1-5, the complete variable domain reads DTGVSQNPRHKITKRGQNVTFRCDPISEHNRLYWYRQTLGQGPEFLTYFQNEAQLEKSRLLSDRFSAERPKGSFSTLEIQRTEQGDSAMYLCASSVRDRPHQPQHFGDGTRLSIL.

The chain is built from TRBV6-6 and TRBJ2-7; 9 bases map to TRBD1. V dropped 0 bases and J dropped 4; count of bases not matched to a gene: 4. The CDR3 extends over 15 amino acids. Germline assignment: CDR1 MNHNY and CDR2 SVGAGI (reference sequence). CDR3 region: CASSYSTGGGYEQYF. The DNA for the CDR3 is TGTGCCAGCAGTTACTCGACAGGGGGTGGGTACGAGCAGTACTTC.

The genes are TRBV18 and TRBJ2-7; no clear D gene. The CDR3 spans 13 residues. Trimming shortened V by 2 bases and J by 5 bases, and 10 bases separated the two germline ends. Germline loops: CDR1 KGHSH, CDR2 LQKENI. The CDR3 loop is CASSPLMGHEQYF. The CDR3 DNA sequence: TGTGCCAGCTCACCATTAATGGGCCACGAGCAGTACTTC.

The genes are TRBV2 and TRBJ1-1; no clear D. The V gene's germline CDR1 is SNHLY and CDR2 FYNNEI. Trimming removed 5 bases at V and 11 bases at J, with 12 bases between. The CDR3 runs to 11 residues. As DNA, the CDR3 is TGTGCCAGCAGTTCTCAGCCTTGGGCTTTCTTT. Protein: CASSSQPWAFF.

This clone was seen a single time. DNA for the CDR3: TGCGCCAGCAGTTTTAATCGGGGGGCTAGCTATGGCTACACCTTC. It codes for CASSFNRGASYGYTF. The V call is TRBV10-2, the J call TRBJ1-2; a weak D match, TRBD1 (6 bases). V lost 5 bases, J lost 4 bases, and 17 bases lay in between. CDR3 length: 15 residues. The germline CDR1 and CDR2 sequences are WSHSY and SAAADI.

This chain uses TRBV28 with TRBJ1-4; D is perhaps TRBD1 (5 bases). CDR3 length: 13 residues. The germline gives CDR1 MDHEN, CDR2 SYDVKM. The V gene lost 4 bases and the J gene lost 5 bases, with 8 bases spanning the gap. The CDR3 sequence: CASSSGQNEKLFF. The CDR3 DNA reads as TGTGCCAGCAGTTCGGGGCAGAATGAAAAACTGTTTTTT.

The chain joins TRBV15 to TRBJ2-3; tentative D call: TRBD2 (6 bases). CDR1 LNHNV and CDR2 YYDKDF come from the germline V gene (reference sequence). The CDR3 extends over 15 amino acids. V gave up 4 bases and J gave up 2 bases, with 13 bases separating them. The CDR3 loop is CATSKPGLSTDTQYF. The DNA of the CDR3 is TGTGCCACCAGCAAACCGGGACTCTCCACAGATACGCAGTATTTT. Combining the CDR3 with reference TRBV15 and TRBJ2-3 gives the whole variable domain DAMVIQNPRYQVTQFGKPVTLSCSQTLNHNVMYWYQQKSSQAPKLLFHYYDKDFNNEADTPDNFQSRRPNTSFCFLDIRSPGLGDTAMYLCATSKPGLSTDTQYFGPGTRLTVL.

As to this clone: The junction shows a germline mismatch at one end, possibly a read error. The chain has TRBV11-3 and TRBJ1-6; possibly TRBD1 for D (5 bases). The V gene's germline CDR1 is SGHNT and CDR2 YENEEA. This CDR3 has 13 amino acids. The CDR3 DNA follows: TGTGCCAGCGGCTTAGGGGCGTATTCACCCCTCCACTTT. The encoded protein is CASGLGAYSPLHF.

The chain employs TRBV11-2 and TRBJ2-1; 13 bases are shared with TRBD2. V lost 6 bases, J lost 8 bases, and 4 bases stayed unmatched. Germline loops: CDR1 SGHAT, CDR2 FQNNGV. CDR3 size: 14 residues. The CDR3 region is CASRRTSGSHEQFF. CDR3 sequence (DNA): TGTGCCAGCAGGAGGACTAGCGGGAGTCATGAGCAGTTCTTC.

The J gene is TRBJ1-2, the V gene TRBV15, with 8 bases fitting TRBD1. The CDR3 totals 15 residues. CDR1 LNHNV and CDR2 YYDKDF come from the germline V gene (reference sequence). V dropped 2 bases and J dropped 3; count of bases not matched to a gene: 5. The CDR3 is CATSRPQGADYGYTF. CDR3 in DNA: TGTGCCACCAGCAGACCTCAGGGGGCAGACTATGGCTACACCTTC.

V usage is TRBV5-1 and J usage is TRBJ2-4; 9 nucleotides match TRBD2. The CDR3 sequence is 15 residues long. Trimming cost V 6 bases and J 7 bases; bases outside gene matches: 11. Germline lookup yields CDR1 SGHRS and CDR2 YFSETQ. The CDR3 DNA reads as TGCGCCAGCAAGAGGGCTAGCGGGGCGACCAACATTCAGTACTTC. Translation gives CASKRASGATNIQYF.

CDR3 sequence reads: CASSLQAGGNQPQHF. CDR3 in DNA: TGTGCCAGCAGTTTACAGGCAGGGGGCAATCAGCCCCAGCATTTT. The V and J genes are TRBV28 and TRBJ1-5; TRBD1 might be the D (6 bases). The CDR3 is made up of 15 amino acids. V was pared by 2 bases and J by 2 bases, with 10 bases between. Per the germline V gene, CDR1 is MDHEN and CDR2 is SYDVKM.

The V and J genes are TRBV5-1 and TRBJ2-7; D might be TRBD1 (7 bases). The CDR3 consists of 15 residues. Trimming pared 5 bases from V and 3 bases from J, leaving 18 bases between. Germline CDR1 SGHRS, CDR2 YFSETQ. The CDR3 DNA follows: TGCGCCAGCAGTCCCCCGGGGCAGGGGGGCTACGAGCAGTACTTC. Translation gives CASSPPGQGGYEQYF.

The CDR3 here is CASRGPTGGSYYEQYF. CDR3 sequence (DNA): TGTGCCAGCAGAGGCCCAACGGGAGGGTCTTACTACGAGCAGTACTTC. The J gene is TRBJ2-7, the V gene TRBV2; 8 bases agree with TRBD2. Losses at the gene ends were 6 bases for V and 3 bases for J; bases not matched to a gene: 13. The germline V gene has CDR1 SNHLY and CDR2 FYNNEI. The CDR3 runs 16 residues.

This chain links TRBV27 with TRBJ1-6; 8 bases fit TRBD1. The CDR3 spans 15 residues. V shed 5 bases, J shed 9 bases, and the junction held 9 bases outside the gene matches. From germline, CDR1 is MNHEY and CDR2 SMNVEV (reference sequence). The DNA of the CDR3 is TGTGCCAGCAGTCAACAAGGACAGGGCAGTTCACCCCTCCACTTT. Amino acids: CASSQQGQGSSPLHF.